This TCR beta chain was captured in a study of T cell repertoires in cytomegalovirus infection. The wider study: Based on public TCR beta signatures, there were indications of CMV infection and of a matching HLA type. Points from the study as a whole: Dominating the ex vivo response were TCR beta clonotypes that were CMV-specific and HLA-C-restricted. Cumulative frequency of public TCR beta families picked out carriers of CMV plus the relevant HLA.

V was clipped by 1 base and J by 4 bases, with 9 bases between them. The CDR3 runs 14 residues. Per germline, CDR1 MNHNY and CDR2 SVGAGI (reference sequence). Each CDR3 protein gets one entry after TCRdb re-called the reads with MiXCR. The sample lists about 110,000 distinct CDR3 sequences; under 55% were seen once. Regarding this clonotype: Its antigen is as yet unknown.

Sample: CD8+ T cells from cultured PBMCs, taken from culture after CMV antigen stimulation. This rearrangement joins TRBV6-6 to TRBJ2-3; D call uncertain. The sequence came from a human donor in good health (CMV status not recorded). Some clones in this sample may be carry-over from other donors' samples. CDR3 loop: CASSYLKSPDTQYF. DNA of the CDR3: TGTGCCAGCAGTTACTTAAAGAGTCCAGATACGCAGTATTTT.